The following is a TCR beta chain sequence with its context. Its target is not known. Assay used: immunoSEQ multiplex PCR; TCRdb lists only in-frame clones, some missing. The sample contains more than 150,000 clones, 75% to 90% of which appear only once. This sample was taken from a study of T cell responses to AZD1222 COVID-19 vaccine. The study's findings and limits: An increase in Spike-specific TCR breadth and depth was observed after two AZD1222 doses.

The germline V gene encodes CDR1 LNHDA and CDR2 SQIVND (reference sequence). Trimming took 8 bases from V and 8 from J; bases not matched to a gene: 6. The CDR3 has 12 residues. The TCR was taken from an adult in good health. The chain recombines TRBV19 with TRBJ1-1, with TRBD1 identical over 9 bases. Sequencing used peripheral blood, obtained on day 0 of AZD1222 vaccination. CDR3 loop: CASSTGGLEAFF. The CDR3 nucleotides are TGTGCCAGTTCGACAGGGGGGCTCGAAGCTTTCTTT.